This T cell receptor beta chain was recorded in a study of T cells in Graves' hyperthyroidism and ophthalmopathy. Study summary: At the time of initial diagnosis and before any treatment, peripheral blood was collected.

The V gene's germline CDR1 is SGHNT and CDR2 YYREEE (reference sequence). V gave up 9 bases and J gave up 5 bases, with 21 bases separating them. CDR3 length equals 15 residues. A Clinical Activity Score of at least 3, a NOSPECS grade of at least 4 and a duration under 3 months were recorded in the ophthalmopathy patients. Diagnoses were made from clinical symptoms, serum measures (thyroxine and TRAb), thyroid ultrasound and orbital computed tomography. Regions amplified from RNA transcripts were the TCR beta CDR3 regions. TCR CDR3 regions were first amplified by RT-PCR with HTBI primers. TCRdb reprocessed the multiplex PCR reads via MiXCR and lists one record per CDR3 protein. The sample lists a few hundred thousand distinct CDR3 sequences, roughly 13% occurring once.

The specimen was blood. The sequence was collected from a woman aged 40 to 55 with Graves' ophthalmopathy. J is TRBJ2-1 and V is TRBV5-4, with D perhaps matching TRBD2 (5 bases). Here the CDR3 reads CAIPSRTPMNNEQFF. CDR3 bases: TGTGCCATCCCTTCTAGGACTCCGATGAACAATGAGCAGTTCTTC.